A single sample is the source of the 29 T cell receptor beta chains below, sequenced in a study of blood T cell repertoires in COVID-19. Sequencing was performed with immunoSEQ multiplex PCR; in TCRdb, only in-frame clones are kept and a portion is missing. This table has some 120,000 clones, roughly 87% appearing once. The specimen sequenced was peripheral blood. Receptors originate from a man older than 75 with active or convalescent COVID-19.

The rearrangement links TRBV7-8 to TRBJ2-7; 10 positions match TRBD1. J gave up 6 bases and V 5 bases, and 1 base lay outside the gene matches. This CDR3 comprises 12 residues. Germline-derived CDR1 and CDR2 are SGHVS and FQNEAQ. The CDR3 nucleotides read TGTGCCAGCAGCCGGACAGGGGGCGAGCAGTACTTC. Amino acid sequence: CASSRTGGEQYF.

The chain carries TRBV19 and TRBJ2-2, with 7 nucleotides matching TRBD1. This CDR3 comprises 14 residues. The V gene's germline CDR1 is LNHDA and CDR2 SQIVND (reference sequence). V shed 5 bases, J shed 6 bases, and the junction held 6 bases outside the gene matches. CDR3 residues: CASSVTGWAGELFF. CDR3 nucleotides: TGTGCCAGTAGTGTGACAGGGTGGGCCGGGGAGCTGTTTTTT.

In its sample, this clone was seen once. The chain couples TRBV7-2 to TRBJ2-1, with TRBD1 identical over 7 bases. Germline V gene data show CDR1 as SGHTA and CDR2 as FQGNSA. V lost 0 bases to trimming and J lost 6 bases; unmatched junction nucleotides: 5. This CDR3 contains 15 residues. Written as DNA, the CDR3 is TGTGCCAGCAGCTTAGCGGGGTCAGGGGGCAATGAGCAGTTCTTC. This encodes CASSLAGSGGNEQFF.

V usage is TRBV21-1 and J usage is TRBJ2-1; the D call of TRBD1 is as the table states it, not checked on the DNA. TRBV21-1 is classified as a pseudogene. The CDR3 is 14 residues long. The CDR3 sequence is CASITFVTDNEQFF. In nucleotides, the CDR3 is TGTGCCAGCATAACATTCGTCACAGACAATGAGCAGTTCTTC.

The chain joins TRBV2 to TRBJ2-3; 7 bases are shared with TRBD2. J gave up 3 bases and V 6 bases, and 9 bases lay outside the gene matches. Germline CDR1 is SNHLY and CDR2 is FYNNEI. CDR3 length equals 15 residues. The CDR3 loop reads CASSQRDYKTDTQYF. As DNA, the CDR3 is TGTGCCAGCAGCCAACGGGACTATAAGACAGATACGCAGTATTTT.

This clone was recorded a few times. This rearrangement joins TRBV5-6 to TRBJ1-6; TRBD1 matches 7 bases. CDR3 length equals 14 residues. Germline V gene lookup returns CDR1 SGHDT and CDR2 YYEEEE. Losses at the gene ends were 4 bases for V and 8 bases for J; bases not matched to a gene: 6. The DNA for the CDR3 is TGTGCCAGCAGCGAGACAGGGTTAGATTCACCCCTCCACTTT. Protein sequence: CASSETGLDSPLHF.

The CDR3 sequence: CASSPTSGMGEQFF. CDR3 bases: TGTGCCAGCTCACCAACTAGCGGGATGGGGGAGCAGTTCTTC. V and J are TRBV18 and TRBJ2-1, with TRBD2 identical over 10 bases. With 2 bases clipped from V and 10 bases from J, the junction kept 5 bases outside the gene matches. The CDR3 has 14 residues. Germline CDR1 and CDR2: KGHSH and LQKENI.

The chain couples TRBV30 to TRBJ1-4; D unclear. Trimming removed 1 base at V and 8 bases at J, with 11 bases between. The CDR3 sequence is 13 residues long. Per germline, CDR1 GTSNPN and CDR2 SVGIG (reference sequence). CDR3: CAWSDRRGEKLFF. The CDR3 nucleotides are TGTGCCTGGAGTGACCGACGGGGAGAAAAACTGTTTTTT.

J is TRBJ1-3 and V is TRBV9, with D possibly matching TRBD1 (6 bases). CDR3 length equals 15 residues. Germline V gene lookup returns CDR1 SGDLS and CDR2 YYNGEE. The V end was cut by 0 bases, the J end by 2 bases, with 9 bases between. This CDR3 reads CASSVDPGAGNTIYF. The CDR3 region has the DNA TGTGCCAGCAGCGTAGACCCAGGGGCTGGAAACACCATATATTTT.

The chain uses TRBV5-4 and TRBJ2-7; TRBD2 matches at 7 bases. The length of the CDR3 is 17 residues. Germline-derived CDR1 and CDR2 are SGHNT and YYREEE (reference sequence). V shed 0 bases and J 3 bases; nucleotides not matched to a gene: 12. In DNA, the CDR3 is TGTGCCAGCAGCTTGGGAGACGGCCTGCGGGGGAACTACGAGCAGTACTTC. This encodes CASSLGDGLRGNYEQYF. Full variable domain (missing parts from reference TRBV5-4 and TRBJ2-7): ETGVTQSPTHLIKTRGQQVTLRCSSQSGHNTVSWYQQALGQGPQFIFQYYREEENGRGNFPPRFSGLQFPNYSSELNVNALELDDSALYLCASSLGDGLRGNYEQYFGPGTRLTVT.

This clone was recorded once. The V and J genes are TRBV2 and TRBJ1-1; D ambiguous. Per germline, CDR1 SNHLY and CDR2 FYNNEI. The CDR3 runs 14 residues. The germline V and J ends were trimmed by 8 bases and 4 bases, with 17 bases remaining between them. CDR3 sequence: CASGFGLPATEAFF. The CDR3, as DNA: TGTGCCAGCGGGTTTGGACTGCCGGCCACTGAAGCTTTCTTT.

The chain recombines TRBV24-1 with TRBJ2-7; tentatively, D is TRBD1 (5 bases). The CDR3 is 13 residues long. Between the trimmed V and J ends, which lost 6 bases and 3 bases, there was a span of 11 bases. Germline CDR1 is KGHDR and CDR2 is SFDVKD. The CDR3 coding sequence is TGTGCCACCAGTCGAACAGGATACTACGAGCAGTACTTC. It codes for CATSRTGYYEQYF.

This clone appeared once. A junction end diverges from the germline sequence, so it may reflect a read error. This chain joins TRBV5-8 and TRBJ2-7, with 9 bases aligning to TRBD1. The germline CDR1 and CDR2 sequences are SGHTS and YDEGEE. This CDR3 region has 15 residues. The CDR3 region is CASTLWTGVPHEQYF. CDR3 coding DNA: TGTGCCAGCACCTTGTGGACAGGGGTTCCCCACGAGCAGTACTTC.

This clone was found many times. The chain recombines TRBV7-9 with TRBJ2-5; 7 bases match TRBD2. This CDR3 has 16 residues. V lost 2 bases and J lost 5; bases outside the gene matches: 11. Germline V CDR1 and CDR2: SEHNR, FQNEAQ (reference sequence). The CDR3 protein is CASSLIVGKGGETQYF. The CDR3 region has the DNA TGTGCCAGCAGCTTAATCGTTGGAAAGGGAGGGGAGACCCAGTACTTC. Using reference TRBV7-9 and TRBJ2-5 for the parts outside the CDR3, the full variable domain is DTGVSQNPRHKITKRGQNVTFRCDPISEHNRLYWYRQTLGQGPEFLTYFQNEAQLEKSRLLSDRFSAERPKGSFSTLEIQRTEQGDSAMYLCASSLIVGKGGETQYFGPGTRLLVL.

The genes are TRBV6-5 and TRBJ1-6, with a possible D match to TRBD1 (5 bases). V was shortened by 1 base and J by 8 bases, with 9 bases between the two germline ends. This CDR3 is built from 14 residues. The germline CDR1 and CDR2 sequences are MNHEY and SVGAGI. CDR3 protein: CASSYFGGDSPLHF. The CDR3 region has the DNA TGTGCCAGCAGTTACTTCGGGGGGGATTCACCCCTCCACTTT.

Details on this clone: One end of the junction fails to match germline, which may point to a read error. The CDR3 protein is CASSFEPGGFSDNEQFF. Written as DNA, the CDR3 is TGTGCCAGCAGTTTTGAACCTGGCGGGTTCTCCGACAATGAGCAGTTCTTC. The chain couples TRBV27 to TRBJ2-1, with D perhaps matching TRBD2 (5 bases). Germline V lookup: CDR1 MNHEY, CDR2 SMNVEV (reference sequence). The CDR3 runs to 17 residues.

V is TRBV28 and J is TRBJ1-3; 8 positions agree with TRBD1. The V segment lost 4 bases and the J segment 3 bases; nucleotides outside the gene matches: 5. The CDR3 runs to 15 residues. Germline V gives CDR1 MDHEN, CDR2 SYDVKM. CDR3 bases: TGTGCCAGCAGTTCCCAGGGGGCGCGTGGAAACACCATATATTTT. Protein: CASSSQGARGNTIYF.

This chain connects TRBV5-1 to TRBJ2-6, with 7 bases aligning to TRBD2. V trimming: 6 bases; J trimming: 2 bases; junction bases outside the gene matches: 5. The CDR3 has 15 residues. Germline V CDR1 and CDR2: SGHRS, YFSETQ. In DNA form, the CDR3 reads TGCGCCAGCAACCTAGCGGCAACTGGGGCCAACGTCCTGACTTTC. Its translation: CASNLAATGANVLTF.

The chain joins TRBV5-1 to TRBJ1-4; 8 nucleotides line up with TRBD1. Trimming removed 4 bases from V and 4 bases from J; junction bases left unmatched: 6. The germline gives CDR1 SGHRS, CDR2 YFSETQ. The CDR3 has 15 amino acids. CDR3: CASSLQTGDNEKLFF. In nucleotides, the CDR3 is TGCGCCAGCAGCCTCCAGACAGGGGATAATGAAAAACTGTTTTTT.

This chain joins TRBV19 and TRBJ1-2, with 10 bases fitting TRBD1. V gave up 5 bases and J gave up 2 bases; unmatched junction bases: 5. CDR3 length equals 15 residues. Germline V gene sequence: CDR1 LNHDA, CDR2 SQIVND (reference sequence). The CDR3 region is CASSPPDRGNYGYTF. The CDR3 DNA sequence: TGTGCCAGTAGTCCGCCGGACAGGGGGAACTATGGCTACACCTTC.

The rearrangement joins TRBV6-1 to TRBJ1-2, with no clear D. This CDR3 comprises 14 residues. Trimming stripped 0 bases from V and 8 bases from J, with 13 bases between. The germline V gene has CDR1 MNHNS and CDR2 SASEGT. This CDR3 reads CASSEAGEGYGYTF. The DNA for the CDR3 is TGTGCCAGCAGTGAAGCCGGGGAAGGGTACGGCTACACCTTC.

This chain connects TRBV3-1 (or the pseudogene TRBV3-2) to TRBJ1-4; D unresolved. Germline V gene sequence: CDR1 LGHDT, CDR2 YNNKEL (reference sequence). The V end was cut by 1 base, the J end by 3 bases, with 9 bases between. CDR3 length: 15 residues. The CDR3 region is CASSQGTVPNEKLFF. CDR3 bases: TGTGCCAGCAGCCAAGGAACAGTACCTAATGAAAAACTGTTTTTT.

The rearrangement joins TRBV6-6 to TRBJ1-1; 8 bases are a match to TRBD1. CDR3 length: 14 amino acids. Per germline, CDR1 MNHNY and CDR2 SVGAGI (reference sequence). V shed 3 bases and J 4 bases; nucleotides not matched to a gene: 4. This CDR3 is CASSYGQGGTEAFF. Written as DNA, the CDR3 is TGTGCCAGCAGTTATGGACAGGGAGGCACTGAAGCTTTCTTT.

The sample holds one count of this clone. V gene TRBV11-2 combines with J gene TRBJ2-1, with TRBD1 matching 8 bases. Trimming cost V 5 bases and J 5 bases; bases outside gene matches: 5. The CDR3 is 14 residues long. From germline, CDR1 is SGHAT and CDR2 FQNNGV. The CDR3 here is CASSPDRGDNEQFF. The CDR3 nucleotides are TGTGCCAGCAGCCCAGACAGGGGAGACAATGAGCAGTTCTTC.

This clone has more than one count but fewer than ten. The chain has TRBV7-8 and TRBJ2-7; 8 bases are a match to TRBD1. After removal of 5 bases from V and 6 bases from J, the junction contained 6 bases not matched to a gene. CDR3 length: 13 amino acids. Germline V CDR1 and CDR2: SGHVS, FQNEAQ. DNA of the CDR3: TGTGCCAGCAGCCGACAGGGGACGGGCGAGCAGTACTTC. It translates to CASSRQGTGEQYF.

V usage is TRBV25-1 and J usage is TRBJ2-5; 10 bases fit TRBD1. This CDR3 is built from 14 residues. CDR1 and CDR2 from the germline V gene are MGHDK and SYGVNS. V was clipped by 6 bases and J by 7 bases; unmatched bases: 8. In DNA, the CDR3 is TGTGCCAGCAGCCCTGACAGGGGGCTGTCGACCCAGTACTTC. Amino acids: CASSPDRGLSTQYF.

The gene calls are TRBV18 and TRBJ2-1; tentative D call: TRBD2 (5 bases). The CDR3 is 20 residues long. Germline V gene lookup returns CDR1 KGHSH and CDR2 LQKENI. Trimming left V 0 bases short and J 4 bases short, with 25 bases between. The CDR3 nucleotides are TGTGCCAGCTCACCACCGGTAGAACTAGAAGTTCTCTCGTCTTACAATGAGCAGTTCTTC. Protein: CASSPPVELEVLSSYNEQFF.

This chain joins TRBV6-4 and TRBJ2-3; tentatively, D is TRBD1 (5 bases). The CDR3 contains 16 residues. The germline V gene has CDR1 MRHNA and CDR2 SNTAGT. Trimming stripped 1 base from V and 1 base from J, with 12 bases between. CDR3 nucleotides: TGTGCCAGCAGTGACTGGGGCAGCTCACGCACAGATACGCAGTATTTT. Translation gives CASSDWGSSRTDTQYF.

This chain uses TRBV19 with TRBJ1-1; 8 nucleotides line up with TRBD1. Germline V gives CDR1 LNHDA, CDR2 SQIVND (reference sequence). The V gene end was trimmed by 5 bases and the J gene end by 6 bases; junction bases not matched to a gene: 5. The CDR3 has 13 amino acids. CDR3: CASSQGAASEAFF. The DNA of the CDR3 is TGTGCCAGTAGTCAGGGGGCTGCATCTGAAGCTTTCTTT.